This T cell receptor (beta chain) was captured by sequencing in a study of blood T cell repertoires in COVID-19 (dated by TCRdb to 2019 to 2021). About the investigation overall: The collaborator samples originated in the United States, Italy and Spain and spanned the acute and convalescent phases of COVID-19. The material from the prospective study consisted of cDNA or gDNA derived from T cells, B-cell-depleted T cells, or PBMCs. The dataset comprised deeply sampled blood TCRbeta repertoires from subjects exposed to, actively infected with, or recovered from COVID-19. The repertoires were released in a freely available public database meant as a resource for research on the immune response to SARS-CoV-2. The samples were drawn from the first 160 participants of the ongoing ImmuneRACE study and from 1,200 or so subjects provided by 6 global collaborators. A de-identified subject ID, COVID-19 status, age in years and sex were almost always included in the sample metadata. Where HLA class I and class II types were available, the types were taken from metadata supplied by the sample provider, not from assay-based typing.

The full study reports these points: How much clinical and demographic metadata was included differed by source and by participant, and the metadata was provided uncurated.

A note on this clone: The antigen it binds to is not known. No base qualities exist here, and no much larger clone lies one base off it.

TCRbeta CDR3 regions were amplified from genomic DNA using the immunoSEQ Assay, a bias-controlled multiplex PCR. The published analysis was carried out like this. Nucleated cell counts per sample were estimated from amplification of reference gene primers within the assay. To quantify the absolute abundance of each unique TCRbeta CDR3 rearrangement, sequence reads were collapsed and filtered. For each sample, productive Simpson clonality was calculated as the square root of Simpson's diversity index across productive rearrangements. TCRdb obtained this table from immuneACCESS and retained in-frame rearrangements with V and J assigned. These tables miss some clones; where compared with another copy, unresolved V genes account for less than half of the shortfall, and the remainder is unexplained. That table gives V, J and clone size, and the DNA gave D and trimming. This sample comprises 150,000 to 200,000 clones, 76% of them detected only once. The leading ten clones occupy around 8.9% of the sample.

Its CDR3 holds 12 amino acids, cysteine through phenylalanine. Only the CDR3 DNA is retained, 36 bases long and in frame from the first base. A distance of 7 bases separates the germline ends of V and J, which lose 4 bases and 4 bases respectively. CDR1 and CDR2 are read off the germline V gene as MRHNA and SNTAGT. The collaborating institutions used their own protocols to collect whole blood in K2EDTA tubes. For TCRbeta analysis, collaborators shipped samples as frozen whole blood, isolated PBMCs, or DNA extracted from either of those sample types. The clonotype originates from a woman aged 50 to 60 with active or convalescent COVID-19. Recombination linked TRBV6-4 to TRBJ1-2; the D segment could be TRBD1, given 5 matching bases. The specimen sequenced was peripheral blood. For the CDR3, the sequence is CASSAQGYGYTF. The nucleotide sequence reads TGTGCCAGCAGTGCTCAGGGCTATGGCTACACCTTC.